The TCR beta chain under discussion was sequenced for a study of blood T cell repertoires in COVID-19. Study-level background: Nucleic acid was either cDNA or gDNA, and it came from T cells, B-cell-depleted T cells, or PBMCs.

Participants were placed into cohorts based on the clinical history they reported. Symptom resolution, clearance, or two negative PCRs marked donors in Cohort 3 as recovered. Per the study methods: Amplification from reference gene primers served as the basis for estimated nucleated cell counts. Clones were read by immunoSEQ multiplex PCR, and TCRdb kept only the in-frame ones, dropping some. The V and J calls and clone size are taken from that table; D and trimming were inferred from the DNA. The data hold about 480,000 clones, with less than 90% observed a single time. Germline CDR1 reads SNHLY; CDR2 reads FYNNEI. This CDR3 region has 12 residues. The V end lost 3 bases, the J end lost 8 bases, and 7 bases lay between the germline ends.

Sequenced material: PBMCs or T cells enriched from blood (not recorded which). The chain is built from TRBV2 and TRBJ2-2; D is undetermined. This sequence was found in a woman in her fifties or sixties who had recovered from COVID-19. In DNA, the CDR3 is TGTGCCAGCAGTGAGATCCGGGGGGAGCTGTTTTTT. It is translated as CASSEIRGELFF. Filled out from reference TRBV2 and TRBJ2-2, the complete variable domain reads EPEVTQTPSHQVTQMGQEVILRCVPISNHLYFYWYRQILGQKVEFLVSFYNNEISEKSEIFDDQFSVERPDGSNFTLKIRSTKLEDSAMYFCASSEIRGELFFGEGSRLTVL.